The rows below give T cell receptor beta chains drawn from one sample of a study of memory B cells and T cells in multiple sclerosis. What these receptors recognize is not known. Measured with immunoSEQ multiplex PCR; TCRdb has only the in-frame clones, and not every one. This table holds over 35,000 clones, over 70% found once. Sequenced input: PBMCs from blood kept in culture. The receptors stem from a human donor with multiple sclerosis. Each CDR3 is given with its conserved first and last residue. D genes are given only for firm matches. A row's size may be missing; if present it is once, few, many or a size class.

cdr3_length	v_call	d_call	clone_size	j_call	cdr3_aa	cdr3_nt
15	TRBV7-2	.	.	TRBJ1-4	CASSPGWGSNEKLFF	TGTGCCAGCAGCCCCGGTTGGGGTTCTAATGAAAAACTGTTTTTT
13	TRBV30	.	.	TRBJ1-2	CAWSVSLGDGYTF	TGTGCCTGGAGTGTAAGTTTGGGTGATGGCTACACCTTC
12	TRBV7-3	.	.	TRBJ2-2	CASSLETGELFF	TGTGCCAGCAGCTTAGAAACCGGGGAGCTGTTTTTT
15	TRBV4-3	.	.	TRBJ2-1	CASSQDQGSALEQFF	TGCGCCAGCAGCCAAGATCAGGGTTCAGCACTTGAGCAGTTCTTC
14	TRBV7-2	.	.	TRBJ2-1	CASSLAGRYNEQFF	TGTGCCAGCAGCTTAGCGGGAAGGTACAATGAGCAGTTCTTC
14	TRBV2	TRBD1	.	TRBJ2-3	CASSTGGRTDTQYF	TGTGCCAGCAGTACAGGGGGCAGGACAGATACGCAGTATTTT
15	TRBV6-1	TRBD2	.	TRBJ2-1	CASSRELAGTREQFF	TGTGCCAGCAGTCGCGAGCTAGCGGGGACGCGGGAGCAGTTCTTC
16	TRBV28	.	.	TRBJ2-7	CASSFLGRQGSYEQYF	TGTGCCAGCAGTTTTCTGGGTCGGCAGGGCTCCTACGAGCAGTACTTC
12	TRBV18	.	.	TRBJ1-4	CASSPRNEKLFF	TGTGCCAGCTCACCGCGTAATGAAAAACTGTTTTTT
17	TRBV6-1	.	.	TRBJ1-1	CASSGQEHTGFGTEAFF	TGTGCCAGCAGTGGACAGGAACATACAGGGTTCGGAACTGAAGCTTTCTTT
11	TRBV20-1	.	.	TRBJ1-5	CSARELTTQHF	TGCAGTGCTCGCGAACTAACGACCCAGCATTTT
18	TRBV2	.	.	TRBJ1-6	CASSELALLSSYNSPLHF	TGTGCCAGCAGTGAGCTCGCGCTTTTGAGCTCCTATAATTCACCCCTCCACTTT
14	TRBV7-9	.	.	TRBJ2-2	CASSLGALTGELFF	TGTGCCAGCAGCTTGGGGGCGCTGACCGGGGAGCTGTTTTTT
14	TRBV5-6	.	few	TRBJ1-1	CASSWGGLNTEAFF	TGTGCCAGCAGCTGGGGGGGATTGAACACTGAAGCTTTCTTT
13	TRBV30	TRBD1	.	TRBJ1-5	CAWAGQVNQPQHF	TGTGCCTGGGCCGGACAGGTCAATCAGCCCCAGCATTTT
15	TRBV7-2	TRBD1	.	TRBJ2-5	CASSRDRGDQETQYF	TGTGCCAGCAGCCGGGACAGGGGAGACCAAGAGACCCAGTACTTC
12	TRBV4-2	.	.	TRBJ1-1	CASSQGATEAFF	TGTGCCAGCAGCCAAGGCGCTACTGAAGCTTTCTTT
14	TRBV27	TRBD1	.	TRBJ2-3	CASSRDRGRDTQYF	TGTGCCAGCAGCCGGGACAGGGGGCGAGATACGCAGTATTTT
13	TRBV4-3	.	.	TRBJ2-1	CASSQGPGIEQFF	TGCGCCAGCAGCCAGGGGCCTGGAATTGAGCAGTTCTTC
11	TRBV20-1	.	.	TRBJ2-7	CSVLRGYEQYF	TGCAGTGTTCTAAGGGGCTACGAGCAGTACTTC
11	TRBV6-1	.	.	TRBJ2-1	CASENYNEQFF	TGTGCCAGCGAGAACTACAATGAGCAGTTCTTC
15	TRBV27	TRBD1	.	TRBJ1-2	CASSRPGQGLPGYTF	TGTGCCAGCAGTCGGCCGGGACAGGGTTTACCTGGCTACACCTTC
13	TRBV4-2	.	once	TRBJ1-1	CASSQDLGREAFF	TGTGCCAGCAGCCAAGATTTAGGACGCGAAGCTTTCTTT
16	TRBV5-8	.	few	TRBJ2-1	CASSLAFLSSYNEQFF	TGTGCCAGCAGCTTGGCCTTCTTGAGCTCCTACAATGAGCAGTTCTTC
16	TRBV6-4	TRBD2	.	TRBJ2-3	CASSSKTSGGPDTQYF	TGTGCCAGCAGTTCCAAGACTAGCGGGGGGCCAGATACGCAGTATTTT
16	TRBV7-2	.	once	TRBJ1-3	CASSSLSTGPGNTIYF	TGTGCCAGCAGCTCACTGTCGACAGGCCCAGGAAACACCATATATTTT